Sequencing of this T cell receptor (beta chain) was carried out in a study of cytomegalovirus exposure and HLA in healthy donors. General study findings and limits: Later analysis placed DRB1 highest and HLA-C lowest in TCR association rates, which differed by HLA locus.

Comments on this clone: Its antigen remains unidentified.

Vbeta (60) and Jbeta (13) primers were used in the PCR. The assay was immunoSEQ multiplex PCR, and TCRdb's table has in-frame clones only and misses some. Here the sample spans around 78,000 clones, roughly 80% being singletons. The origin of this receptor is a male donor in good health and CMV-seronegative. Sequenced: PBMCs.

CDR3 region: CASTSSGEGRSNQPQHF. CDR3 in DNA: TGCGCCAGCACCTCCTCCGGGGAGGGGAGGAGCAATCAGCCCCAGCATTTT. This sequence joins TRBV10-1 and TRBJ1-5; weak D call: TRBD1 (5 bases). Germline V gene data show CDR1 as WNHNN and CDR2 as SYGVQD (reference sequence). V lost 7 bases and J lost 1, with 20 bases in between. The CDR3 runs to 17 residues.